The clone carrying this T cell receptor beta chain was picked up many times. The sample's time point: newly diagnosed GD, antithyroid drugs for less than 3 months. PBMC RNA was the source of the TCR library. Arm-PCR of CDR3 regions and iRepertoire HTBI primers were the basis on which TCR beta libraries were built. Using its own MiXCR run on the multiplex PCR reads, TCRdb lists one record per CDR3 protein. Among 510,000 or so distinct CDR3 sequences listed, approximately 12% were seen once. The data are from a study of regulatory T cells in long-lasting Graves disease. This same sample was also part of a study on T cells in Graves' hyperthyroidism and ophthalmopathy. In that study: Using the HTBI primer set, a first-round RT-PCR was run on the TCR CDR3.

The sequence was obtained from a woman aged 25 to 39 with Graves disease. The sample consisted of peripheral blood mononuclear cells (PBMCs), taken at new diagnosis, from a patient treated with antithyroid drugs.

The CDR3 spells CASSPLGVQTQETQYF. The CDR3 region has the DNA TGTGCCAGCTCACCGCTCGGGGTCCAAACCCAAGAGACCCAGTACTTC. The chain combines TRBV18 with TRBJ2-5; D might be TRBD2 (5 bases). This CDR3 comprises 16 residues. The germline gives CDR1 KGHSH, CDR2 LQKENI. Trimming took 3 bases from V and 1 from J, leaving 15 bases between them.